These T cell receptor beta chains were read from a single sample in a study of T-cell memory formation after mild COVID-19. In TCRdb, the 5' RACE reads were re-called with MiXCR into one record per CDR3 protein. Of around 47,000 distinct CDR3 sequences detected, 9.5% appear once; the ten largest clones hold roughly 10%. Material: PBMCs or a T cell subset sorted from them (not recorded which). The receptors come from an adult woman who had mild COVID-19 (a few samples of this study predate the infection). Cell type and time point are not known. The CDR3 runs from the conserved cysteine through the conserved F or W. D genes are given only for firm matches. Rows give clone size only sometimes, using once, few, many, or a class for an expanded clone.

v_gene	j_gene	abundance	d_gene	CDR3nt	CDR3aa
TRBV11-2	TRBJ1-2	.	TRBD1	TGTGCCAGCAGCCCTGGACAGGGAAACTATGGCTACACCTTC	CASSPGQGNYGYTF
TRBV20-1	TRBJ2-3	.	.	TGCAGTGCTAGGTACAGGGAGGCAGATACGCAGTATTTT	CSARYREADTQYF
TRBV20-1	TRBJ2-3	many	TRBD1	TGCAGTGCTAGAGGTCTGACGGGACAGGGTAGGACAGATACGCAGTATTTT	CSARGLTGQGRTDTQYF
TRBV4-1	TRBJ1-6	many	TRBD1	TGCGCCAGCAGCCCCACCACCCAGGGACAGGGGAGGGGACCCCTCCACTTT	CASSPTTQGQGRGPLHF
TRBV7-3	TRBJ2-3	many	.	TGTGCCAGCAGCTTAAATGGGGCCACAGATACGCAGTATTTT	CASSLNGATDTQYF
TRBV5-1	TRBJ2-5	many	TRBD1	TGCGCCAGCAGCCCCAAGGACAGGGAAGAGACCCAGTACTTC	CASSPKDREETQYF
TRBV7-9	TRBJ1-2	.	.	TGTGCCAGCAGCGCCGCGACAGGATGGGTTGATGGCTACACCTTC	CASSAATGWVDGYTF
TRBV6-2/TRBV6-3	TRBJ1-5	few	.	TGTGCCAGCCGGGTTTTTGGGGGTAGGGCCAGCAATCAGCCCCAGCATTTT	CASRVFGGRASNQPQHF
TRBV24-1	TRBJ2-5	.	.	TGTGCCACCAGTGATTTGCGTGCGGGTCAAGAGACCCAGTACTTC	CATSDLRAGQETQYF
TRBV30	TRBJ1-1	.	TRBD1	TGTGCCTGGAGTGAATCGGGGACAGGTGAAGCTTTCTTT	CAWSESGTGEAFF
TRBV4-3	TRBJ2-7	few	.	TGCGCCAGCAGCCAAGGAGGCAGGCTCTACGAGCAGTACTTC	CASSQGGRLYEQYF
TRBV7-9	TRBJ1-5	few	.	TGTGCCAGCAGCTTAGGGCCCCCGGACGAATATAGCAATCAGCCCCAGCATTTT	CASSLGPPDEYSNQPQHF
TRBV2	TRBJ1-2	.	.	TGTGCCAGCAGTGAAGGGTACGACGGGGTGCAGGGCTACACCTTC	CASSEGYDGVQGYTF
TRBV7-2	TRBJ2-1	many	TRBD2	TGTGCCAGCAGCGCAAATCCGGGACTAGCGGAGAATGAGCAGTTCTTC	CASSANPGLAENEQFF
TRBV12-3/TRBV12-4	TRBJ2-3	many	TRBD2	TGTGCCTGCCGGGGGGGACGCACAGATACGCAGTATTTT	CACRGGRTDTQYF
TRBV20-1	TRBJ2-1	.	TRBD2	TGCAGTGCTAGCGGCCTAGCGGGGGCGTTGGAGCAGTTCTTC	CSASGLAGALEQFF
TRBV2	TRBJ2-2	.	TRBD1	TGTGCCAGTCGAAGACAGGGCGCGAACACCGGGGAGCTGTTTTTT	CASRRQGANTGELFF
TRBV4-2	TRBJ1-2	.	.	TGTGCCAGCAGCCAAGTCGGGGGCGGCTATGGCTACACCTTC	CASSQVGGGYGYTF
TRBV4-1	TRBJ1-5	.	TRBD1	TGCGCCAGCAGCCTTCTGGGACAGCCGAATCAGCCCCAGCATTTT	CASSLLGQPNQPQHF
TRBV12-3/TRBV12-4	TRBJ2-7	.	.	TGTGCCAGCACTTCGGACTGGTCCCTCTACGAGCAGTACTTC	CASTSDWSLYEQYF
TRBV20-1	TRBJ2-2	.	TRBD2	TGCAGTTCCGATATAGCGGGAAGGGCCGGGGAGCTGTTTTTT	CSSDIAGRAGELFF
TRBV3-1	TRBJ2-2	few	.	TGTGCCAGCAGCCCGGGTCTCCTCGGGGAGCTGTTTTTT	CASSPGLLGELFF
TRBV27	TRBJ2-7	.	TRBD1	TGTGCCAGCAGTTTGAGACAGGGTTCTCACGAGCAGTACTTC	CASSLRQGSHEQYF
TRBV12-3/TRBV12-4	TRBJ2-1	few	.	TGTGCCACCGAGGGGGGCTACAATGAGCAGTTCTTC	CATEGGYNEQFF
TRBV7-2	TRBJ2-3	.	TRBD2	TGTGCCAGCAGCTCACCGGGACTAGTAGGGGCCCCTAGCACAGATACGCAGTATTTT	CASSSPGLVGAPSTDTQYF
TRBV7-8	TRBJ2-1	many	TRBD1	TGTGCCTCCTCTGGGGGACAGGCTTTCAATGAGCAGTTCTTC	CASSGGQAFNEQFF
TRBV7-2	TRBJ2-1	many	.	TGTGCCAGCAGCTTAGTCCCTAGCGTGGATGAGCAGTTCTTC	CASSLVPSVDEQFF
TRBV4-2	TRBJ2-5	few	TRBD1	TGTGCCAGCAGCGCCACTTCGGGACAGGGGGCAGAGACCCAGTACTTC	CASSATSGQGAETQYF
TRBV7-8	TRBJ2-5	many	.	TGTGCCAGCAGCTTACTGTGGCAGGGGATCCAAGAGACCCAGTACTTC	CASSLLWQGIQETQYF
TRBV29-1	TRBJ2-3	.	.	TGCAGCGTTGAAGACGTCTCCCTGGGGGCAGATACGCAGTATTTT	CSVEDVSLGADTQYF
TRBV4-1	TRBJ2-3	.	.	TGCGCCAGCAGCCAGAAGGGGTCAGGGCCAGATACGCAGTATTTT	CASSQKGSGPDTQYF
TRBV20-1	TRBJ2-5	.	.	TGCAGTGCTAGGGTCCCCGATGGTCAGGAGACCCAGTACTTC	CSARVPDGQETQYF
TRBV9	TRBJ1-1	.	.	TGTGCCAGCAGCGCAAGGGCGGGACACACGAACACTGAAGCTTTCTTT	CASSARAGHTNTEAFF
TRBV6-2/TRBV6-3	TRBJ2-3	many	.	TGTGCCAGCAGACTCCGCGGAGGGGATACGCAGTATTTT	CASRLRGGDTQYF
TRBV20-1	TRBJ2-5	few	.	TGCAGTGCTCCCACCCTCCAAGAGACCCAGTACTTC	CSAPTLQETQYF
TRBV20-1	TRBJ1-2	few	.	TGCAGTGGGCCCGTGACAGGTGGCGGCTACACCTTC	CSGPVTGGGYTF
TRBV11-3	TRBJ2-3	.	.	TGTGCCAGCAGCTTAGGCGGGGGCCCCGCAGATACGCAGTATTTT	CASSLGGGPADTQYF
TRBV7-2	TRBJ2-1	.	.	TGTGCCAGCAGCTTAGATCGGGTTTACAATGAGCAGTTCTTC	CASSLDRVYNEQFF
TRBV25-1	TRBJ2-3	few	.	TGTGCCAGCAGTGAGGGGGCGCTTCGTACGCAGTATTTT	CASSEGALRTQYF
TRBV6-4	TRBJ2-2	.	TRBD1	TGTGCCAGCAGTGACTCGGGGACAGACACCGGGGAGCTGTTTTTT	CASSDSGTDTGELFF
TRBV7-3	TRBJ2-5	.	TRBD2	TGTGCCAGCAGCTTGGGACTAGCGGGGGGCGAGACCCAGTACTTC	CASSLGLAGGETQYF
TRBV12-3/TRBV12-4	TRBJ1-6	.	.	TGTGCCAGCAGTTACCAGGTGCGCAATTCACCCCTCCACTTT	CASSYQVRNSPLHF
TRBV7-2	TRBJ2-6	.	TRBD2	TGTGCCAGCAGCTTATTTTTCCGACTAGCGGGAGGGCCGAGGGGGGCCAACGTCCTGACTTTC	CASSLFFRLAGGPRGANVLTF
TRBV6-1	TRBJ2-7	few	.	TGTGCCAGCAGTGAAGTGTACGGCGGCTCCTACGAGCAGTACTTC	CASSEVYGGSYEQYF
TRBV7-2	TRBJ1-2	many	.	TGTGCCAGCAGTCTCGGGACGGACAAAGGTTCTAGAAAACTTTCCTTC	CASSLGTDKGSRKLSF
TRBV20-1	TRBJ2-1	.	.	TGCAGTGCCTGGGGCGGGGCCCGGGGGAATGAGCAGTTCTTC	CSAWGGARGNEQFF